The 24 T cell receptor beta chains in this list originate from one sample, sequenced in a study of CD8+CD57+ T cells in acquired aplastic anemia. Patients who underwent sequencing had shown CD8+CD57+ cell expansion by flow cytometry. Profiling that covered TCR beta VDJ and CDR3 relied on genomic DNA as its template. TCRdb used MiXCR to reprocess the reads, holding one entry per CDR3 protein. The data show 150,000 to 170,000 distinct CDR3 sequences, approximately 52% seen once. The sequencing sample was made of sorted CD4+, CD8+, or CD8+CD57+ T cells (not recorded which) from PBMCs. The source is a human donor with aplastic anemia.

The rearrangement joins TRBV15 to TRBJ2-4; perhaps TRBD2 as D (5 bases). Germline V gene sequence: CDR1 LNHNV, CDR2 YYDKDF (reference sequence). The CDR3 is 15 residues long. The ends were cut back, 5 bases at V and 0 bases at J, with 11 bases in the middle. The CDR3 loop reads CATSEGLLAKNIQYF. The CDR3 nucleotides read TGTGCCACCAGCGAGGGCCTATTAGCCAAAAACATTCAGTACTTC.

There are a few counts of this clonotype. The chain links TRBV2 to TRBJ1-3; TRBD1 agrees at 7 bases. V dropped 8 bases and J dropped 3; count of bases not matched to a gene: 7. This CDR3 is 14 amino acids long. CDR1 and CDR2 from the germline V gene are SNHLY and FYNNEI. The CDR3 DNA sequence: TGTGCCAGCGGACCCGGGACAGTTGGAAACACCATATATTTT. This translates into CASGPGTVGNTIYF.

This clonotype was recorded a few times. The V and J genes are TRBV7-2 and TRBJ2-5; 8 nucleotides line up with TRBD1. Germline V gives CDR1 SGHTA, CDR2 FQGNSA. With 6 bases clipped from V and 4 bases from J, the junction kept 4 bases outside the gene matches. CDR3 length: 13 amino acids. CDR3 DNA: TGTGCCAGCAGACGCGGACAGGGAGAGACCCAGTACTTC. Translation: CASRRGQGETQYF.

In DNA, the CDR3 is TGTGCCAGCAGCCCTGGGGGAGGTCGAGAGACCCAGTACTTC. Translated, it gives CASSPGGGRETQYF. The chain is built from TRBV19 and TRBJ2-5, with a tentative D call TRBD2 (6 bases). The CDR3 totals 14 residues. Germline CDR1 LNHDA, CDR2 SQIVND (reference sequence). Trimming took off 9 bases at V and 4 bases at J, with 18 bases between the two ends.

This chain joins TRBV24-1 and TRBJ1-2; 8 bases are a match to TRBD1. J was trimmed by 8 bases and V by 3 bases; bases with no gene match: 7. The CDR3 totals 14 residues. Per the germline V gene, CDR1 is KGHDR and CDR2 is SFDVKD. The CDR3 sequence: CATSDPTGDGGYTF. In DNA, the CDR3 is TGTGCCACCAGTGATCCGACAGGGGATGGGGGCTACACCTTC.

This clonotype was found once. This chain links TRBV19 with TRBJ1-4; TRBD1 aligns across 9 bases. The germline V gene has CDR1 LNHDA and CDR2 SQIVND (reference sequence). V lost 5 bases and J lost 5; bases outside the gene matches: 3. This CDR3 is built from 14 residues. The CDR3 sequence is CASSPGTGNEKLFF. The CDR3 DNA reads TGTGCCAGTAGTCCCGGGACAGGGAATGAAAAACTGTTTTTT. The full variable domain, completed using reference TRBV19 and TRBJ1-4, is DGGITQSPKYLFRKEGQNVTLSCEQNLNHDAMYWYRQDPGQGLRLIYYSQIVNDFQKGDIAEGYSVSREKKESFPLTVTSAQKNPTAFYLCASSPGTGNEKLFFGSGTQLSVL.

This clonotype was counted many times. The chain couples TRBV7-8 to TRBJ1-4; weak D call: TRBD1 (5 bases). The CDR3 contains 14 residues. V was shortened by 1 base and J by 7 bases, with 10 bases between the two germline ends. The germline V gene has CDR1 SGHVS and CDR2 FQNEAQ. CDR3 sequence: CASSLVRGGEKLFF. DNA of the CDR3: TGTGCCAGCAGCTTAGTTCGGGGGGGTGAAAAACTGTTTTTT.

Many counts were recorded for this clonotype. CDR3 DNA: TGTGCCAGCACCGCTGGGGGGACTAACTATGGCTACACCTTC. Encoded protein: CASTAGGTNYGYTF. The V and J genes are TRBV9 and TRBJ1-2; TRBD1 might be the D (5 bases). Looked up from germline, CDR1 is SGDLS and CDR2 is YYNGEE. The CDR3 totals 14 residues. V lost 6 bases and J 0 bases, leaving 12 bases between the germline ends. Supplemented by reference TRBV9 and TRBJ1-2, the full variable domain reads DSGVTQTPKHLITATGQRVTLRCSPRSGDLSVYWYQQSLDQGLQFLIQYYNGEERAKGNILERFSAQQFPDLHSELNLSSLELGDSALYFCASTAGGTNYGYTFGSGTRLTVV.

The genes are TRBV6-4 and TRBJ2-1; D could derive from TRBD1 or TRBD2 (5 bases each). The V end lost 7 bases, the J end lost 11 bases, and 21 bases lay between the germline ends. In germline, CDR1 is MRHNA, CDR2 SNTAGT. This CDR3 is built from 14 residues. This chain's CDR3 is CASNEGLASNKQFF. CDR3 in DNA: TGTGCCAGCAATGAGGGGCTAGCATCTAATAAGCAGTTCTTC.

The chain uses TRBV20-1 and TRBJ2-3; 13 bases fit TRBD2. This CDR3 spans 15 amino acids. Per the germline V gene, CDR1 is DFQATT and CDR2 is SNEGSKA (reference sequence). V shed 6 bases and J 2 bases; nucleotides not matched to a gene: 5. CDR3 DNA sequence: TGCAGTGCCCTGACTAGCGGGAGGAACACAGATACGCAGTATTTT. The encoded protein is CSALTSGRNTDTQYF.

The rearrangement joins TRBV4-1 to TRBJ2-7, with D perhaps being TRBD1 or TRBD2 (5 bases each). This CDR3 is 15 amino acids long. Germline V gene data show CDR1 as MGHRA and CDR2 as YSYEKL. Between the trimmed V and J ends, which lost 3 bases and 2 bases, there was a span of 14 bases. The CDR3 DNA reads TGCGCCAGCAGCCAGGGGCCGGGGTTTACCTACGAGCAGTACTTC. Translated, it gives CASSQGPGFTYEQYF.

V usage is TRBV10-1 and J usage is TRBJ2-7, with 13 positions matching TRBD2. Germline CDR1 is WNHNN and CDR2 is SYGVQD (reference sequence). The CDR3 sequence is 15 residues long. With V trimmed by 6 bases and J by 6 bases, 8 bases remained unmatched. CDR3 sequence: CASSEGLAGVPEQYF. CDR3 in DNA: TGCGCCAGCAGCGAAGGACTAGCGGGAGTCCCCGAGCAGTACTTC.

The V call is TRBV15, the J call TRBJ1-1; D is unclear. The ends were cut back, 6 bases at V and 5 bases at J, with 13 bases in the middle. CDR1 and CDR2 from the germline V gene are LNHNV and YYDKDF (reference sequence). The CDR3 is made up of 13 amino acids. The DNA for the CDR3 is TGTGCCACCAGTCAGTCCTTAAGAACTGAAGCTTTCTTT. Residues: CATSQSLRTEAFF.

The gene calls are TRBV19 and TRBJ2-3, with TRBD2 matching 7 bases. Trimming took 6 bases from V and 4 from J; bases not matched to a gene: 10. Germline V gene data show CDR1 as LNHDA and CDR2 as SQIVND (reference sequence). The CDR3 contains 15 residues. The CDR3 protein is CASRNPGRQADTQYF. DNA for the CDR3: TGTGCCAGTAGGAACCCCGGGAGGCAAGCAGATACGCAGTATTTT.

On this clonotype: This clone may be a read error of a much larger clone one base away. The rearrangement links TRBV5-6 to TRBJ1-5, with a tentative D call TRBD1 (5 bases). This CDR3 contains 15 residues. The germline CDR1 and CDR2 sequences are SGHDT and YYEEEE. The CDR3 sequence: CASGLGAGLGQPQHF. CDR3 sequence (DNA): TGTGCCAGCGGCTTAGGAGCGGGGCTCGGTCAGCCCCAGCATTTT.

The CDR3 protein is CASSREGEQYF. The CDR3 DNA sequence: TGTGCCAGCAGCCGGGAGGGTGAGCAGTACTTC. The chain has TRBV12-3 or TRBV12-4 and TRBJ2-7; TRBD2 agrees at 8 bases. The CDR3 runs 11 residues. The V and J ends lost 6 bases and 7 bases, in that order; junction bases with no gene match: 2.

This clonotype was counted ten times or more. The chain carries TRBV7-6 and TRBJ1-4, with D uncertain. Trimming shortened V by 5 bases and J by 4 bases, and 8 bases separated the two germline ends. Germline V gene lookup returns CDR1 SGHVS and CDR2 FNYEAQ. The CDR3 is 13 amino acids. CDR3 coding DNA: TGTGCCAGCAGCCGACGCGATAATGAAAAACTGTTTTTT. This codes for CASSRRDNEKLFF.

The rearrangement links TRBV10-1 to TRBJ2-3; D unclear. Germline values: CDR1 WNHNN, CDR2 SYGVQD (reference sequence). V lost 3 bases, J lost 2 bases, and 9 bases lay in between. The CDR3 length is 14 residues. CDR3 sequence: CASSEERITDTQYF. In nucleotides, the CDR3 is TGCGCCAGCAGTGAAGAAAGAATCACAGATACGCAGTATTTT.

This clonotype was counted many times. The V call is TRBV10-3, the J call TRBJ2-7, with 9 bases aligning to TRBD1. Germline values: CDR1 ENHRY, CDR2 SYGVKD. V lost 0 bases, J lost 2 bases, and 5 bases stayed unmatched. The CDR3 is made up of 16 amino acids. CDR3 DNA: TGTGCCATCAGTGAGTCAAAGGGGACAGGGACCTACGAGCAGTACTTC. It yields the protein CAISESKGTGTYEQYF.

The chain combines TRBV29-1 with TRBJ1-1; D remains unclear. Germline lookup yields CDR1 SQVTM and CDR2 ANQGSEA. Trimming took 6 bases from V and 7 from J, leaving 15 bases between them. This CDR3 has 12 amino acids. The DNA of the CDR3 is TGCAGCGTAAAGGGTCCGGGAGATGAAGCTTTCTTT. The encoded protein is CSVKGPGDEAFF. The full variable domain, its missing parts supplied by reference TRBV29-1 and TRBJ1-1, is SAVISQKPSRDICQRGTSLTIQCQVDSQVTMMFWYRQQPGQSLTLIATANQGSEATYESGFVIDKFPISRPNLTFSTLTVSNMSPEDSSIYLCSVKGPGDEAFFGQGTRLTVV.

This sequence joins TRBV7-8 and TRBJ2-2; D is perhaps TRBD1 or TRBD2 (5 bases each). The CDR3 runs 14 residues. The V gene's germline CDR1 is SGHVS and CDR2 FQNEAQ. Trimming removed 10 bases at V and 1 base at J, with 13 bases between. CDR3 sequence: CATKGTGNTGELFF. Here the CDR3 DNA reads TGTGCCACTAAAGGGACGGGGAACACCGGGGAGCTGTTTTTT.

V usage is TRBV2 and J usage is TRBJ1-2; D is possibly TRBD1 (5 bases). Looked up from germline, CDR1 is SNHLY and CDR2 is FYNNEI. The V end was cut by 8 bases, the J end by 4 bases, with 17 bases between. This CDR3 is 14 amino acids long. The CDR3, as DNA: TGTGCCAGCGTCTTTGAAGGGGCACTCTATGGCTACACCTTC. The encoded protein is CASVFEGALYGYTF.

The chain combines TRBV2 with TRBJ2-6; unclear D gene. Germline-derived CDR1 and CDR2 are SNHLY and FYNNEI. V was cut by 7 bases and J by 0 bases, with 19 bases left in between. This CDR3 has 18 residues. Here the CDR3 reads CASTERRILISGANVLTF. CDR3 DNA: TGTGCCAGCACCGAAAGACGGATCCTAATCTCTGGGGCCAACGTCCTGACTTTC.

V usage is TRBV20-1 and J usage is TRBJ2-3; TRBD1 matches at 11 bases. CDR3 length: 18 residues. Germline CDR1 and CDR2: DFQATT and SNEGSKA (reference sequence). V lost 6 bases, J lost 0 bases, and 14 bases stayed unmatched. The CDR3 protein is CSAQVWTGGPTSTDTQYF. CDR3 DNA sequence: TGCAGTGCCCAGGTTTGGACAGGGGGCCCTACTAGCACAGATACGCAGTATTTT.